Detailed here is one T cell receptor beta chain. The data derive from a study of blood T cell repertoires in COVID-19. Study-level background: Samples representing acute and convalescent COVID-19 were sourced from the United States, Italy and Spain. Sample material is recorded as cDNA or gDNA derived from T cells, B-cell-depleted T cells, or PBMCs.

V was shortened by 7 bases and J by 1 base, with 8 bases between the two germline ends. The CDR3 extends over 13 amino acids. CDR1 is KGHDR, CDR2 SFDVKD, per germline. Original processing notes: The assay estimated nucleated cells by amplifying reference gene primers. Using immunoSEQ multiplex PCR, the repertoire was profiled, and TCRdb retains in-frame clones only, with some absent. The V and J calls and the clone size are those of that table, but D and trimming were determined from the DNA. The sample consists of 87,000 or so clones, about 86% of them appearing once. The sequenced sample was peripheral blood. The receptor comes from a woman aged 80 or over in a cohort sampled during active or convalescent COVID-19. The chain is built from TRBV24-1 and TRBJ2-3; tentative D call: TRBD1 (6 bases). The CDR3 protein is CATSRQGTDTQYF. CDR3 sequence (DNA): TGTGCCACCAGCAGACAGGGCACAGATACGCAGTATTTT.